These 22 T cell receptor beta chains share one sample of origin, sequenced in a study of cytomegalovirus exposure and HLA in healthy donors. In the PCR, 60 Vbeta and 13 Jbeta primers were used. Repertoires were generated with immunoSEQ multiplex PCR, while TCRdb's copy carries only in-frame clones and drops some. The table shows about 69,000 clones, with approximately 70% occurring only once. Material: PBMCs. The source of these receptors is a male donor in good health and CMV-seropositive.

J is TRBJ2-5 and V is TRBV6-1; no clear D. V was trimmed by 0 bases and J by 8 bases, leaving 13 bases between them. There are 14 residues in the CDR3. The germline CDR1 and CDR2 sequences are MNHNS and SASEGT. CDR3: CASSEAFSATTQYF. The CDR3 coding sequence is TGTGCCAGCAGTGAAGCTTTTTCCGCGACAACCCAGTACTTC.

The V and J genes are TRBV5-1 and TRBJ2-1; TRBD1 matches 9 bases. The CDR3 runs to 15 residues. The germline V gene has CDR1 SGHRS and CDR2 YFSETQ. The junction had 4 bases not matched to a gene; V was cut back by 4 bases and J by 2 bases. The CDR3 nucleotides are TGCGCCAGCAGCCAAGGGACAGGGACCTACAATGAGCAGTTCTTC. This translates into CASSQGTGTYNEQFF.

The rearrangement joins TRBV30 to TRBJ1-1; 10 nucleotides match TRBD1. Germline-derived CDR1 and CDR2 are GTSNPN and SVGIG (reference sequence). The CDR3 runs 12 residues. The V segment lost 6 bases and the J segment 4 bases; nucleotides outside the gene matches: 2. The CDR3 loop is CACGQGGTEAFF. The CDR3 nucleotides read TGTGCCTGCGGACAGGGGGGCACTGAAGCTTTCTTT.

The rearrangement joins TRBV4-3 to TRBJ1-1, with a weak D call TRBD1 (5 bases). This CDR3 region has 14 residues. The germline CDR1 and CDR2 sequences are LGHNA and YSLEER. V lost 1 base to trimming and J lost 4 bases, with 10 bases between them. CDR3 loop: CASSQAGGGTEAFF. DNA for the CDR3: TGCGCCAGCAGCCAAGCCGGGGGTGGCACTGAAGCTTTCTTT.

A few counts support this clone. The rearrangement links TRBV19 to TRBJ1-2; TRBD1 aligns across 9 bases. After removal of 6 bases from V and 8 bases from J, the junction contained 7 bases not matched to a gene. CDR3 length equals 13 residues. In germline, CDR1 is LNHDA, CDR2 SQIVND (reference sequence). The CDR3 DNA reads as TGTGCCAGTAGCCCCGGGGACAGGGAAGGCTACACCTTC. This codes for CASSPGDREGYTF.

The DNA of the CDR3 is TGTGCCAGCAGCTCTCCTGGGGCCAACGTCCTGACTTTC. Its translation is CASSSPGANVLTF. The chain uses TRBV7-3 and TRBJ2-6; no reliable D call. The V end lost 4 bases, the J end lost 2 bases, and 3 bases lay between the germline ends. The CDR3 is 13 residues long. CDR1 SGHTA and CDR2 FQGTGA come from the germline V gene.

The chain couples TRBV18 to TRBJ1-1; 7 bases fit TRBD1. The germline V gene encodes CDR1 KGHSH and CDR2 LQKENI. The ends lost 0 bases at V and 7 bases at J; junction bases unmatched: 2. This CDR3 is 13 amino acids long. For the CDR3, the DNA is TGTGCCAGCTCACCACCACAGGGGCATGAAGCTTTCTTT. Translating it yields CASSPPQGHEAFF. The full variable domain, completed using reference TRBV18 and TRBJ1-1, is NAGVMQNPRHLVRRRGQEARLRCSPMKGHSHVYWYRQLPEEGLKFMVYLQKENIIDESGMPKERFSAEFPKEGPSILRIQQVVRGDSAAYFCASSPPQGHEAFFGQGTRLTVV.

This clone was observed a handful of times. This CDR3 is CASQGTSGGELFF. The CDR3 region has the DNA TGCGCCAGCCAAGGGACTAGCGGCGGGGAGCTGTTTTTT. The chain combines TRBV10-1 with TRBJ2-2; 11 bases are a match to TRBD2. The CDR3 totals 13 residues. Germline CDR1 WNHNN, CDR2 SYGVQD (reference sequence). The ends lost 8 bases at V and 7 bases at J; junction bases unmatched: 3.

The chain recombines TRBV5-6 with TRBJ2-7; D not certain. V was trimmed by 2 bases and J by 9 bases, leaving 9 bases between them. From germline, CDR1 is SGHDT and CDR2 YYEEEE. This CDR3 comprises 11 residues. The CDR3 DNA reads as TGTGCCAGCAGCTTCGAAGCTCGGCAGTACTTC. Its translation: CASSFEARQYF.

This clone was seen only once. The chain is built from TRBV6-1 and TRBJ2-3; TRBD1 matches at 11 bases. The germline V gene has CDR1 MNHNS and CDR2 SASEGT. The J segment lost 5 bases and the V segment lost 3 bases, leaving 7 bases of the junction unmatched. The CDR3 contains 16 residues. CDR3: CASSDRTGGRIDTQYF. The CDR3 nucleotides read TGTGCCAGCAGTGACCGGACAGGGGGCCGAATAGATACGCAGTATTTT.

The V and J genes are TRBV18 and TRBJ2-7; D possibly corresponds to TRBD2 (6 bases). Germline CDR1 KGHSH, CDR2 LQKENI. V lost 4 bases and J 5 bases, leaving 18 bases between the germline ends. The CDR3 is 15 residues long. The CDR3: CASSRTAGTADEQYF. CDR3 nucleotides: TGTGCCAGCTCACGAACGGCGGGAACGGCAGACGAGCAGTACTTC.

CDR3 loop: CASSRLTGSQFF. The CDR3 DNA reads TGTGCCAGCAGCCGCTTGACAGGGAGCCAGTTCTTC. V usage is TRBV6-1 and J usage is TRBJ2-1, with 7 bases aligning to TRBD1. The CDR3 is made up of 12 amino acids. Germline values: CDR1 MNHNS, CDR2 SASEGT. The junction had 9 bases not matched to a gene; V was cut back by 6 bases and J by 13 bases.

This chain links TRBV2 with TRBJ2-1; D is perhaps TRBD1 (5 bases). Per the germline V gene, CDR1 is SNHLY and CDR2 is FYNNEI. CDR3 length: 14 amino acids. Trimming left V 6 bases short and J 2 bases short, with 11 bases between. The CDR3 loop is CASRGGQAYNEQFF. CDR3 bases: TGTGCCAGCAGAGGTGGACAAGCCTACAATGAGCAGTTCTTC.

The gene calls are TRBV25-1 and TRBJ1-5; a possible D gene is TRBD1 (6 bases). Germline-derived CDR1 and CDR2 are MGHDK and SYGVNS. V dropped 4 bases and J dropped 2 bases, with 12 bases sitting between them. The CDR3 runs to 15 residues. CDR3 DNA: TGTGCCAGCAGTGCCCAGGGGATCCGCAATCAGCCCCAGCATTTT. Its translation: CASSAQGIRNQPQHF.

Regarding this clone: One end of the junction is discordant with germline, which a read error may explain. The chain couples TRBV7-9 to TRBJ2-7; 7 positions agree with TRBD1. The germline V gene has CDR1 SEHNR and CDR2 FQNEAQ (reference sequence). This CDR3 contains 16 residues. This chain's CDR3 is CSSSSSSGTDGGEQYF. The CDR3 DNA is TGTTCCAGCAGCTCATCTTCCGGGACAGACGGAGGCGAGCAGTACTTC.

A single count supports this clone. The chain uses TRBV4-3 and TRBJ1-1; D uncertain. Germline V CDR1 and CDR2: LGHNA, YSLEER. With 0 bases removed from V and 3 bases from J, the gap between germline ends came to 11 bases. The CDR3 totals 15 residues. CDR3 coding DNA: TGCGCCAGCAGCCAAGATGTTTGGGAGGACACTGAAGCTTTCTTT. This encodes CASSQDVWEDTEAFF.

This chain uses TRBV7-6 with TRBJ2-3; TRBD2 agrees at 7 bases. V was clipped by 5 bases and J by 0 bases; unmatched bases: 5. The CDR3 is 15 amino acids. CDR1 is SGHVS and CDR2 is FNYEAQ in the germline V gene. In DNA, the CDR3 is TGTGCCAGCAGCGAAGGGACTACTAGCACAGATACGCAGTATTTT. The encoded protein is CASSEGTTSTDTQYF.

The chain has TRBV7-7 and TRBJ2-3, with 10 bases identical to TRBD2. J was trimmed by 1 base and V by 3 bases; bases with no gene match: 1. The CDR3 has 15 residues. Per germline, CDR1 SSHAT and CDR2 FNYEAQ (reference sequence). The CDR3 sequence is CASSFGTSGTDTQYF. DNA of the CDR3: TGTGCCAGCAGCTTTGGGACTAGCGGCACAGATACGCAGTATTTT.

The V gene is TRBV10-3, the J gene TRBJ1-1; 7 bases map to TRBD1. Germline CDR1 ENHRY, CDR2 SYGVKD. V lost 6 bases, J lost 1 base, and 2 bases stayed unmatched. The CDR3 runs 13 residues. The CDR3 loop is CAIRTGSNTEAFF. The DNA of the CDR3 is TGTGCCATCAGGACAGGGTCGAACACTGAAGCTTTCTTT.

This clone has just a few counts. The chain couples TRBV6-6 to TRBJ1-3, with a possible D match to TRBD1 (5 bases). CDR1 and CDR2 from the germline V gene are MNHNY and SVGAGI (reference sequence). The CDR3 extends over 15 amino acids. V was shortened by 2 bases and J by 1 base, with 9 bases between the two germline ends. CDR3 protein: CASSYGQGSGNTIYF. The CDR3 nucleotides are TGTGCCAGCAGTTACGGGCAGGGATCTGGAAACACCATATATTTT.

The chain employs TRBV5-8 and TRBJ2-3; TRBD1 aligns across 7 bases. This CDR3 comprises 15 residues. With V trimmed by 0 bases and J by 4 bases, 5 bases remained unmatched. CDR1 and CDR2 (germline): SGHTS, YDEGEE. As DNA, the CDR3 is TGTGCCAGCAGCTTGGCGACAGGGTATTCAGATACGCAGTATTTT. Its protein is CASSLATGYSDTQYF.

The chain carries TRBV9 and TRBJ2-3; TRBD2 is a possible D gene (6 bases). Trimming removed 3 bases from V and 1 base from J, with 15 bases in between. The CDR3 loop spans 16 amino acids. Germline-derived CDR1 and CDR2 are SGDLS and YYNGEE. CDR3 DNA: TGTGCCAGCAGCGCCCTCCGGGACTTCCGCACAGATACGCAGTATTTT. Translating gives CASSALRDFRTDTQYF.